This section outlines one TCR beta chain sequence together with its context. Antigen: not known. The CDR3 extends over 13 amino acids. V was clipped by 0 bases and J by 7 bases, with 10 bases between them. Germline loops: CDR1 MNHEY, CDR2 SMNVEV (reference sequence). This sample is part of a study of blood T cells in healthy people across ages. Findings and caveats of the study: It was not known whether donors were CMV positive (a possible confounder of expanded clonotype changes). Estimated diversity across one million T cells was deemed an underestimate. The fall in TCR beta diversity per million T cells was roughly linear with age. PBMCs left unsorted prevented a conclusive naive versus antigen-experienced comparison.

A sample-barcoded 5' primer and a J-beta primer mix were used in a second PCR of roughly 7 to 11 cycles. TCRdb redid the calling of the 5' RACE reads with MiXCR, one entry per CDR3 protein. Among approximately 850,000 distinct CDR3 sequences, 58% were seen once, and the ten largest hold roughly 22%. The sequenced sample was blood. The V call is TRBV27, the J call TRBJ2-7; D call uncertain. This clonotype originated in a man aged 30 to 45 in good health. This chain's CDR3 is CASSLSKNDEQYF. The CDR3 DNA follows: TGTGCCAGCAGTTTATCCAAGAACGATGAGCAGTACTTC.